This record concerns one T cell receptor beta chain sequence. Its antigen remains unknown. The time point denotes: week 47, end of study. In every dose of vaccine, 300 ug of mutant IDH1 20-mer peptide was given alongside topical imiquimod. The study gave patients eight vaccinations in weeks 1, 3, 5, 7, 11, 15, 19, 23. Germline V lookup: CDR1 MNHEY, CDR2 SVGAGI. The V end lost 0 bases, the J end lost 1 base, and 12 bases lay between the germline ends. The CDR3 spans 16 residues. The data stem from a study of a mutant IDH1 vaccine in newly diagnosed glioma. On the study more broadly: Patients received vaccination from 4-6 weeks after radiotherapy alone, or with temozolomide cycles. Therapy received beforehand was radiotherapy, temozolomide, or both, with most patients given both. Notes on the study in general: Induction of immune responses by the vaccine occurred in approximately 93% of patients.

The method was immunoSEQ multiplex PCR; TCRdb's version includes in-frame clones alone and lacks a portion of them. Found here are some 35,000 clones, 60% to 85% of them singletons; the top ten hold 8.9%. The rearrangement uses TRBV6-5 and TRBJ1-1; D is unclear. Sequenced material: PBMCs, taken from a glioma patient whose treatment included an IDH1 peptide vaccine. The origin of this receptor is a man in his forties with glioma. CDR3 DNA: TGTGCCAGCAGTTACTCGCCATTTAGGACGAACACTGAAGCTTTCTTT. Its translation: CASSYSPFRTNTEAFF.